This TCR beta chain stems from a study of blood T cell repertoires in COVID-19. Overall study context: The origin of the acute and convalescent COVID-19 samples was the United States, Italy and Spain.

This clone has only a few counts. The method was immunoSEQ multiplex PCR; TCRdb's version includes in-frame clones alone and lacks a portion of them. Counted here are 190,000 or so clones, approximately 86% occurring once; the ten biggest clones make up about 9.3%. The study recruited people aged roughly 18 to 95 years across some 23 US areas. Cohort allocation depended upon clinical history that participants reported. The CDR3 sequence is 13 residues long. Germline-derived CDR1 and CDR2 are MNHEY and SVGAGI. The V end lost 8 bases, the J end lost 7 bases, and 15 bases lay between the germline ends. Sequencing used PBMCs or T cells enriched from blood (not recorded which). The rearrangement uses TRBV6-5 and TRBJ1-5; D remains ambiguous. This TCR came from a man younger than 30 with acute COVID-19. CDR3 sequence reads: CASHVPPGQPQHF. The CDR3 nucleotides are TGTGCCAGCCACGTCCCCCCGGGGCAGCCCCAGCATTTT.